Shown below are 3 T cell receptor beta chains from a single sample sequenced in a study of OX40 agonist ivuxolimab in advanced cancers. Using immunoSEQ multiplex PCR, the repertoire was profiled, and TCRdb retains in-frame clones only, with some absent. The table has 45,000 to 70,000 clones, about 86% seen once. Sequencing was performed on CD4+ or CD8+ T cells sorted from blood, taken in a trial of the OX40 agonist ivuxolimab. The receptors originated from an adult with an advanced solid tumor such as melanoma, head and neck, liver or kidney cancer.

Written as DNA, the CDR3 is TGTGCCAGCAGCTTAGGTCGGACAAGTGAAGCTTTCTTT. This sequence encodes CASSLGRTSEAFF. The V gene is TRBV11-3, the J gene TRBJ1-1; a weak D match, TRBD1 (5 bases). The V end was cut by 1 base, the J end by 7 bases, with 10 bases between. The CDR3 covers 13 residues. CDR1 SGHNT and CDR2 YENEEA come from the germline V gene.

The J gene is TRBJ1-6, the V gene TRBV5-1; 9 nucleotides align to TRBD1. Unmatched junction bases numbered 6, after V lost 4 bases and J lost 7 bases. Germline values: CDR1 SGHRS, CDR2 YFSETQ. The CDR3 is 15 residues long. The CDR3 DNA follows: TGCGCCAGCAGCGCGGGGACAGGGCAAAATTCACCCCTCCACTTT. Translated, it gives CASSAGTGQNSPLHF.

In DNA form, the CDR3 reads TGTGCCAGCAGCTGGCTACCCGGACAGGTGAATGAAAAACTGTTTTTT. Translation gives CASSWLPGQVNEKLFF. The chain links TRBV11-2 to TRBJ1-4; TRBD1 aligns across 7 bases. The length of the CDR3 is 16 residues. Losses at the gene ends were 4 bases for V and 5 bases for J; bases not matched to a gene: 10. CDR1 and CDR2 (germline): SGHAT, FQNNGV.